These 12 T cell receptor beta chains share one sample of origin, sequenced in a study of T cells in Graves' hyperthyroidism and ophthalmopathy. RNA transcripts yielded amplified TCR beta CDR3 regions. The primer set for the first-round RT-PCR of the TCR CDR3 was HTBI. MiXCR was run by TCRdb on the multiplex PCR reads, yielding one entry per CDR3 protein. The sample includes 300,000 to 350,000 distinct CDR3 sequences, approximately 16% of them seen just once. Sequencing used blood. These receptors came from a man aged 25 to 45 with Graves' hyperthyroidism.

This chain uses TRBV15 with TRBJ2-1; D not resolved. The CDR3 totals 13 residues. Germline CDR1 is LNHNV and CDR2 is YYDKDF (reference sequence). The germline V and J ends were trimmed by 3 bases and 4 bases, with 7 bases remaining between them. CDR3 nucleotides: TGTGCCACCAGCAGTCCCCAGTACAATGAGCAGTTCTTC. Encoded protein: CATSSPQYNEQFF.

This clonotype was counted many times. V and J are TRBV7-9 and TRBJ1-1, with TRBD1 as a possible D gene (6 bases). Trimming removed 3 bases from V and 4 bases from J, with 9 bases in between. CDR1 is SEHNR, CDR2 FQNEAQ, per germline (reference sequence). CDR3 size: 13 residues. CDR3 loop: CASSLAQGTEAFF. In nucleotides, the CDR3 is TGTGCCAGCAGCTTGGCACAGGGCACTGAAGCTTTCTTT.

This clonotype was observed many times. The J gene is TRBJ2-5, the V gene TRBV3-1; tentatively, D is TRBD1 (6 bases). Trimming left V 4 bases short and J 5 bases short, with 17 bases between. Germline V gives CDR1 LGHDT, CDR2 YNNKEL (reference sequence). The CDR3 consists of 15 residues. The CDR3 sequence is CASSRRTVVGETQYF. CDR3 DNA: TGTGCCAGCAGCCGAAGGACAGTTGTTGGGGAGACCCAGTACTTC.

Remarks on this clonotype: A much larger clone is a single base away; this may be a read error. CDR3: CASSLGPGVAGMHNDQFF. The DNA for the CDR3 is TGTGCCAGCAGCTTGGGGCCCGGGGTAGCGGGAATGCACAATGATCAGTTCTTC. The chain links TRBV7-2 to TRBJ2-1, with 8 bases matching TRBD2. Germline V lookup: CDR1 SGHTA, CDR2 FQGNSA. This CDR3 contains 18 residues.

This clonotype showed up just a few times. The chain combines TRBV9 with TRBJ2-5; 9 nucleotides agree with TRBD1. CDR3 length equals 15 residues. Germline lookup yields CDR1 SGDLS and CDR2 YYNGEE. V dropped 3 bases and J dropped 4; count of bases not matched to a gene: 7. The CDR3 DNA reads as TGTGCCAGCAGCGCCGGGACAGGGAATTTAGAGACCCAGTACTTC. As protein: CASSAGTGNLETQYF.

Only a few counts were recorded for this clonotype. The rearrangement uses TRBV7-2 and TRBJ1-6; 8 nucleotides match TRBD1. The CDR3 is made up of 15 amino acids. The germline V gene has CDR1 SGHTA and CDR2 FQGNSA. The V gene end was trimmed by 5 bases and the J gene end by 5 bases; junction bases not matched to a gene: 5. DNA of the CDR3: TGTGCCAGCAGCCAGGGGGCAGGGGATAATTCACCCCTCCACTTT. The encoded protein is CASSQGAGDNSPLHF.

V and J are TRBV5-6 and TRBJ2-2; D is ambiguous. V lost 5 bases, J lost 1 base, and 9 bases lay in between. The CDR3 runs 14 residues. Germline V CDR1 and CDR2: SGHDT, YYEEEE. The CDR3 coding sequence is TGTGCCAGCAGTTGGGTCGGGAACACCGGGGAGCTGTTTTTT. Its protein is CASSWVGNTGELFF.

At least ten counts were recorded for this clonotype. V usage is TRBV5-1 and J usage is TRBJ2-7; D not certain. The CDR3 is 14 amino acids. Germline values: CDR1 SGHRS, CDR2 YFSETQ. V lost 5 bases and J lost 6, with 18 bases in between. The CDR3 nucleotides read TGCGCCAGCAGAAACAGCCTCTGGGGTGTCGAGCAGTACTTC. Translating it yields CASRNSLWGVEQYF.

This clonotype was recorded at least ten times. The chain links TRBV3-1 to TRBJ2-5, with 7 bases fitting TRBD2. The germline gives CDR1 LGHDT, CDR2 YNNKEL (reference sequence). This CDR3 comprises 15 residues. J gave up 0 bases and V 1 base, and 2 bases lay outside the gene matches. The CDR3 DNA is TGTGCCAGCAGCCAAGCGCTAGCGGACCAAGAGACCCAGTACTTC. It encodes CASSQALADQETQYF.

This clonotype was observed a few times. CDR3 nucleotide sequence: TGTGCCAGCACTATAGGGACAGGGGTTGTGCATGAGCAGTTCTTC. Translating it yields CASTIGTGVVHEQFF. The chain recombines TRBV6-1 with TRBJ2-1, with 10 bases lining up with TRBD1. The trim removed 7 bases at V and 8 bases at J, leaving 11 bases unmatched. Per germline, CDR1 MNHNS and CDR2 SASEGT. The CDR3 extends over 15 amino acids.

The chain couples TRBV2 to TRBJ2-3, with TRBD2 matching 8 bases. This CDR3 comprises 14 residues. Per germline, CDR1 SNHLY and CDR2 FYNNEI. Germline trimming cut 5 bases from V and 6 bases from J; bases unmatched to any gene: 7. CDR3 DNA sequence: TGTGCCAGCAGTAGCGGGGGCCCCAAGGATACGCAGTATTTT. The encoded protein is CASSSGGPKDTQYF.

At least ten counts were recorded for this clonotype. The chain employs TRBV11-2 and TRBJ2-3, with 12 bases lining up with TRBD2. CDR1 is SGHAT, CDR2 FQNNGV, per germline. V shed 5 bases and J 2 bases; nucleotides not matched to a gene: 5. This CDR3 is built from 16 residues. DNA for the CDR3: TGTGCCAGCAGCACAGGACTAGCGGGGTACACAGATACGCAGTATTTT. Translated: CASSTGLAGYTDTQYF.